The 27 T cell receptor beta chains reported below all come from one sample, sequenced in a study of T cell responses to AZD1222 COVID-19 vaccine. TCRdb's copy holds only in-frame clones and misses some; the assay was immunoSEQ multiplex PCR. Here the sample spans about 220,000 clones, 85% to 95% being singletons. The sample here was peripheral blood, taken on day 0 of MenACWY control vaccination. The receptors originated from an adult in good health.

This clone was recorded only once. J is TRBJ2-3 and V is TRBV13; a weak D match, TRBD2 (6 bases). Trimming removed 5 bases from V and 5 bases from J, with 14 bases in between. CDR3 length: 14 amino acids. CDR1 is PRHDT and CDR2 is FYEKMQ in the germline V gene (reference sequence). CDR3 sequence: CASSGRDFQDTQYF. The CDR3, as DNA: TGTGCCAGCAGCGGGCGGGACTTCCAAGATACGCAGTATTTT.

The chain couples TRBV5-1 to TRBJ2-3; 8 nucleotides agree with TRBD1. With V trimmed by 4 bases and J by 8 bases, 9 bases remained unmatched. This CDR3 is built from 14 residues. Per germline, CDR1 SGHRS and CDR2 YFSETQ. CDR3 DNA sequence: TGCGCCAGCAGCCGTGGACAGGGAAAAGGTACGCAGTATTTT. Translating it yields CASSRGQGKGTQYF.

This clone showed up just a few times. This chain links TRBV13 with TRBJ1-3; 7 nucleotides match TRBD1. The CDR3 contains 14 residues. The trim removed 5 bases at V and 3 bases at J, leaving 4 bases unmatched. Per the germline V gene, CDR1 is PRHDT and CDR2 is FYEKMQ (reference sequence). CDR3 coding DNA: TGTGCCAGCAGCCCCAGGGGGGTTGGAAACACCATATATTTT. Translation gives CASSPRGVGNTIYF. Drawing the rest from reference TRBV13 and TRBJ1-3, the complete variable domain is AAGVIQSPRHLIKEKRETATLKCYPIPRHDTVYWYQQGPGQDPQFLISFYEKMQSDKGSIPDRFSAQQFSDYHSELNMSSLELGDSALYFCASSPRGVGNTIYFGEGSWLTVV.

The chain joins TRBV27 to TRBJ1-3; D is unclear. The CDR3 runs to 14 residues. V shed 0 bases and J shed 4 bases, with 7 bases lying between them. Germline V gene lookup returns CDR1 MNHEY and CDR2 SMNVEV (reference sequence). The CDR3 DNA follows: TGTGCCAGCAGTTTATCGGTCTGGGGAAACACCATATATTTT. Residues: CASSLSVWGNTIYF.

The chain combines TRBV30 with TRBJ1-6; 8 bases map to TRBD1. The CDR3 is 14 amino acids. Per the germline V gene, CDR1 is GTSNPN and CDR2 is SVGIG (reference sequence). The V and J ends lost 1 base and 9 bases, in that order; junction bases with no gene match: 5. The CDR3 loop reads CAWSARGRLSPLHF. CDR3 coding DNA: TGTGCCTGGAGTGCCAGGGGGCGCCTTTCACCCCTCCACTTT.

In this sample, this clone turned up once. The chain has TRBV7-2 and TRBJ2-1; no definite D call. Germline-derived CDR1 and CDR2 are SGHTA and FQGNSA. This CDR3 spans 14 amino acids. The V and J ends lost 1 base and 1 base respectively, with 5 bases between them. The CDR3 DNA reads as TGTGCCAGCAGCTTAGGGGGATCCTACAATGAGCAGTTCTTC. This encodes CASSLGGSYNEQFF.

This chain joins TRBV5-5 and TRBJ2-2; no clear D gene. The germline V gene encodes CDR1 SGHKS and CDR2 YYEKEE (reference sequence). Trimming shortened V by 4 bases and J by 3 bases, and 7 bases separated the two germline ends. The CDR3 runs to 13 residues. For the CDR3, the DNA is TGTGCCAGCAGCCGTACCCACACCGGGGAGCTGTTTTTT. Amino acids: CASSRTHTGELFF.

This clone was recorded once. The chain's CDR3 is CASSIDREEKLFF. The CDR3 region has the DNA TGTGCCAGTAGTATTGACAGGGAAGAAAAACTGTTTTTT. V usage is TRBV19 and J usage is TRBJ1-4, with 7 bases lining up with TRBD1. The germline V gene encodes CDR1 LNHDA and CDR2 SQIVND (reference sequence). The CDR3 has 13 residues. V lost 3 bases and J lost 8; bases outside the gene matches: 3.

Concerning this clone: Other DNA variants within this sample encode the same CDR3. The V and J genes are TRBV19 and TRBJ2-7; D ambiguous. Trimming took off 3 bases at V and 4 bases at J, with 4 bases between the two ends. The germline CDR1 and CDR2 sequences are LNHDA and SQIVND (reference sequence). The CDR3 runs to 11 residues. The CDR3 nucleotides read TGTGCCAGTAGTATCGGATACGAGCAGTACTTC. Translated: CASSIGYEQYF.

This clone was seen only once. The chain combines TRBV7-2 with TRBJ2-2; D may be TRBD2 (6 bases). V lost 3 bases and J lost 0, with 11 bases in between. This CDR3 has 16 residues. In germline, CDR1 is SGHTA, CDR2 FQGNSA. The CDR3 region has the DNA TGTGCCAGCAGCTTTGGCGGGACTTCGAACACCGGGGAGCTGTTTTTT. Its translation is CASSFGGTSNTGELFF.

Regarding this clone: This specimen includes other DNA sequences encoding the same CDR3. V and J are TRBV15 and TRBJ2-2; D remains unclear. The CDR3 is 14 amino acids. With 1 base removed from V and 1 base from J, the gap between germline ends came to 4 bases. Germline V gene lookup returns CDR1 LNHNV and CDR2 YYDKDF (reference sequence). DNA of the CDR3: TGTGCCACCAGCAGAGGGGGGAACACCGGGGAGCTGTTTTTT. It codes for CATSRGGNTGELFF.

The gene calls are TRBV7-9 and TRBJ1-2, with D maybe TRBD1 (5 bases). CDR3 size: 12 residues. V was pared by 0 bases and J by 13 bases, with 12 bases between. The germline gives CDR1 SEHNR, CDR2 FQNEAQ (reference sequence). CDR3 sequence: CASSLALGTGTF. Here the CDR3 DNA reads TGTGCCAGCAGCTTAGCGCTCGGGACTGGCACCTTC.

The chain combines TRBV6-5 with TRBJ2-5; TRBD1 or TRBD2 may be the D gene (6 bases each). This CDR3 comprises 13 residues. V lost 7 bases and J lost 5, with 14 bases in between. The V gene's germline CDR1 is MNHEY and CDR2 SVGAGI. CDR3 region: CASIPGAGETQYF. DNA of the CDR3: TGTGCCAGCATCCCGGGGGCGGGGGAGACCCAGTACTTC.

The CDR3 reads CSVGRGLHEKLFF. CDR3 DNA sequence: TGCAGCGTGGGCAGGGGGCTGCATGAAAAACTGTTTTTT. This chain joins TRBV29-1 and TRBJ1-4; 8 nucleotides line up with TRBD1. Germline loops: CDR1 SQVTM, CDR2 ANQGSEA. With V trimmed by 6 bases and J by 6 bases, 6 bases remained unmatched. The CDR3 extends over 13 amino acids. Supplemented by reference TRBV29-1 and TRBJ1-4, the full variable domain reads SAVISQKPSRDICQRGTSLTIQCQVDSQVTMMFWYRQQPGQSLTLIATANQGSEATYESGFVIDKFPISRPNLTFSTLTVSNMSPEDSSIYLCSVGRGLHEKLFFGSGTQLSVL.

The chain employs TRBV10-3 and TRBJ1-5; 7 bases map to TRBD1. The CDR3 length is 13 residues. Germline V gene sequence: CDR1 ENHRY, CDR2 SYGVKD. The CDR3 protein is CAHSPTGQQPQHF. The CDR3 region has the DNA TGTGCTCACAGCCCGACAGGGCAGCAGCCCCAGCATTTT.

The chain is built from TRBV19 and TRBJ2-1; the D gene is possibly TRBD2 (5 bases). This CDR3 is built from 12 residues. The germline gives CDR1 LNHDA, CDR2 SQIVND (reference sequence). V lost 11 bases, J lost 2 bases, and 10 bases lay in between. The CDR3: CAARGTYNEQFF. DNA of the CDR3: TGTGCCGCCCGGGGTACCTACAATGAGCAGTTCTTC.

The V and J genes are TRBV12-3 or TRBV12-4 and TRBJ1-5; D gene ambiguous. Trimming took 6 bases from V and 9 from J, leaving 15 bases between them. The CDR3 is 13 residues long. The CDR3 DNA reads as TGTGCCAGCAGGACGGGTTACCGAGGGCCCCAGCATTTT. It codes for CASRTGYRGPQHF.

This chain joins TRBV6-5 and TRBJ2-2, with D uncertain. Germline CDR1 and CDR2: MNHEY and SVGAGI. V was clipped by 6 bases and J by 1 base, with 9 bases between them. The CDR3 loop spans 14 amino acids. As DNA, the CDR3 is TGTGCCAGCAGAGCAGCGCTGAACACCGGGGAGCTGTTTTTT. It yields the protein CASRAALNTGELFF.

The chain carries TRBV4-2 and TRBJ1-2; possible D gene TRBD1, 5 bases. The V end lost 1 base, the J end lost 4 bases, and 16 bases lay between the germline ends. In germline, CDR1 is LGHNA, CDR2 YNFKEQ. The CDR3 has 16 amino acids. CDR3 DNA: TGTGCCAGCAGCCAAGGGGAGGGTGCTCAGGGCTATGGCTACACCTTC. This translates into CASSQGEGAQGYGYTF.

The chain combines TRBV18 with TRBJ1-1; D is possibly TRBD1 (5 bases). The CDR3 extends over 14 amino acids. The germline V and J ends were trimmed by 3 bases and 5 bases, with 13 bases remaining between them. Germline loops: CDR1 KGHSH, CDR2 LQKENI. The CDR3 nucleotides are TGTGCCAGCTCACCCAACCTTGGGGGGACTGAAGCTTTCTTT. This sequence encodes CASSPNLGGTEAFF. Variable domain in full (rest from reference TRBV18 and TRBJ1-1): NAGVMQNPRHLVRRRGQEARLRCSPMKGHSHVYWYRQLPEEGLKFMVYLQKENIIDESGMPKERFSAEFPKEGPSILRIQQVVRGDSAAYFCASSPNLGGTEAFFGQGTRLTVV.

The rearrangement links TRBV6-2 or TRBV6-3 to TRBJ1-4, with a weak D call TRBD1 (5 bases). Trimming pared 4 bases from V and 8 bases from J, leaving 17 bases between. This CDR3 comprises 15 residues. Germline V CDR1 and CDR2: MNHEY, SVGEGT. Here the CDR3 reads CASSSTAGREEKLFF. Here the CDR3 DNA reads TGTGCCAGCAGTTCGACCGCAGGGCGAGAGGAAAAACTGTTTTTT.

V usage is TRBV4-2 and J usage is TRBJ2-3, with D perhaps TRBD1 or TRBD2 (5 bases each). The CDR3 runs to 16 residues. Trimming cost V 0 bases and J 2 bases, with 12 bases left between them. Germline values: CDR1 LGHNA, CDR2 YNFKEQ. CDR3 region: CASSQDQGRHTDTQYF. Here the CDR3 DNA reads TGTGCCAGCAGCCAAGATCAGGGACGCCACACAGATACGCAGTATTTT.

This clone has more than one count but fewer than ten. Other DNA sequences in this sample translate to the same CDR3. This chain connects TRBV18 to TRBJ1-1; D remains unclear. Germline loops: CDR1 KGHSH, CDR2 LQKENI. Trimming pared 1 base from V and 1 base from J, leaving 4 bases between. This CDR3 has 13 residues. CDR3 DNA: TGTGCCAGCTCACCACAAAAGAACACTGAAGCTTTCTTT. Amino acid sequence: CASSPQKNTEAFF.

CDR3 protein: CASSLGRGARSDTQYF. The CDR3 nucleotides are TGTGCCAGCAGCTTAGGAAGGGGGGCCCGGTCGGATACGCAGTATTTT. The chain combines TRBV7-2 with TRBJ2-3, with D tentatively TRBD1 or TRBD2 (6 bases each). The CDR3 has 16 residues. The germline V gene has CDR1 SGHTA and CDR2 FQGNSA. Trimming pared 1 base from V and 6 bases from J, leaving 17 bases between.

The chain employs TRBV4-1 and TRBJ1-5; D is ambiguous. The CDR3 has 15 amino acids. Trimming stripped 4 bases from V and 0 bases from J, with 10 bases between. In germline, CDR1 is MGHRA, CDR2 YSYEKL. CDR3 coding DNA: TGCGCCAGCAGCCTATCCAAGCATAGCAATCAGCCCCAGCATTTT. Encoded protein: CASSLSKHSNQPQHF.

The DNA of the CDR3 is TGTGCCAGCAGTGGTACAGGGGGCGGCGAGCAGTACTTC. This codes for CASSGTGGGEQYF. V usage is TRBV2 and J usage is TRBJ2-7; 9 bases match TRBD1. Trimming at V came to 4 bases and at J to 6 bases, leaving 4 bases not matched to a gene. CDR1 SNHLY and CDR2 FYNNEI come from the germline V gene. The CDR3 length is 13 residues.

The chain employs TRBV3-1 (or the pseudogene TRBV3-2) and TRBJ2-5; D is ambiguous. The CDR3 runs 14 residues. The V end was cut by 1 base, the J end by 2 bases, with 8 bases between. In germline, CDR1 is LGHDT, CDR2 YNNKEL (reference sequence). CDR3 loop: CASSQGAVQETQYF. The CDR3, as DNA: TGTGCCAGCAGCCAAGGGGCAGTTCAAGAGACCCAGTACTTC.